The rows below give T cell receptor beta chains drawn from one sample of a study of blood T cell repertoires in COVID-19. Method: immunoSEQ multiplex PCR; TCRdb's copy keeps in-frame clones and lacks some. Among around 120,000 clones listed, nearly 90% were seen once. Material: peripheral blood. These receptors all come from a woman aged 55-70 years with COVID-19, enrolled during active disease. Each CDR3 is given with its conserved first and last residue. The order of the fields is D gene, V gene, J gene, CDR3 protein, CDR3 DNA. The D gene is left open where the match is weak.

TRBD1	TRBV19	TRBJ2-7	CASTPGQGAGEQYF	TGTGCCAGTACCCCGGGACAGGGGGCCGGAGAGCAGTACTTC
.	TRBV19	TRBJ1-1	CASSLGAAGIMNTEAFF	TGTGCCAGTAGTTTGGGCGCCGCGGGCATCATGAACACTGAAGCTTTCTTT
.	TRBV5-1	TRBJ1-1	CASTPGGRNDEAFF	TGCGCCAGCACCCCGGGGGGCCGGAACGATGAAGCTTTCTTT
TRBD1	TRBV7-2	TRBJ1-2	CASSPQPKTGGYGYTF	TGTGCCAGCAGCCCCCAACCGAAGACAGGGGGCTATGGCTACACCTTC
.	TRBV15	TRBJ1-1	CATSATVMNTEAFF	TGTGCCACCAGTGCGACAGTCATGAACACTGAAGCTTTCTTT
.	TRBV14	TRBJ1-6	CASSQADTGYNSPLHF	TGTGCCAGCAGCCAAGCGGACACCGGCTATAATTCACCCCTCCACTTT
.	TRBV5-1	TRBJ1-5	CASSFVTESGNQPQHF	TGCGCCAGCAGCTTCGTTACGGAGAGTGGCAATCAGCCCCAGCATTTT
.	TRBV30	TRBJ1-6	CAWSSRIENSPLHF	TGTGCCTGGAGTTCGAGGATAGAAAATTCACCCCTCCACTTT
TRBD1	TRBV19	TRBJ2-7	CASSISGDRDHEQYF	TGTGCCAGTAGTATCTCGGGGGACAGGGACCACGAGCAGTACTTC
TRBD2	TRBV4-2	TRBJ2-6	CASSQDGGVNSGANVLTF	TGTGCCAGCAGCCAAGATGGGGGGGTTAATTCTGGGGCCAACGTCCTGACTTTC
.	TRBV30	TRBJ1-2	CAWSPGAYGYTF	TGTGCCTGGAGCCCAGGGGCCTATGGCTACACCTTC